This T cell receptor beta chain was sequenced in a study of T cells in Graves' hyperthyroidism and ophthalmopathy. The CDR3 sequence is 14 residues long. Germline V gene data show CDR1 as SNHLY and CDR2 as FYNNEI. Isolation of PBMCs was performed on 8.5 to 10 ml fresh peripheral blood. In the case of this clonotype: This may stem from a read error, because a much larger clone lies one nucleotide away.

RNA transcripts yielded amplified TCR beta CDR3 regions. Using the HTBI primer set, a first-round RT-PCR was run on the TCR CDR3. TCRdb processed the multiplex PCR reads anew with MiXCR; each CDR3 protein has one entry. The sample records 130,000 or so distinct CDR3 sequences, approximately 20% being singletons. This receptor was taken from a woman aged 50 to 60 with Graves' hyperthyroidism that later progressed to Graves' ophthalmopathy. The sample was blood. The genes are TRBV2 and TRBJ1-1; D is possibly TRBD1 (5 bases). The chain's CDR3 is CASTRAGGRTGAFF. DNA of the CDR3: TGTGCCAGCACCAGAGCTGGGGGAAGAACTGGAGCTTTCTTT. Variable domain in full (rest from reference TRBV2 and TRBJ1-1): EPEVTQTPSHQVTQMGQEVILRCVPISNHLYFYWYRQILGQKVEFLVSFYNNEISEKSEIFDDQFSVERPDGSNFTLKIRSTKLEDSAMYFCASTRAGGRTGAFFGQGTRLTVV.